The source of this TCR beta chain is a study of human T cells and chemical hapten exposure. At the level of the study: Patients, chiefly female, had alopecia areata, totalis or universalis.

Study findings and constraints: The donor cohort had alopecia, so its immune response may not match that of healthy people.

The CDR3 length is 17 residues. Time point defined: pre-sensitization, week 0. Treatment indicated: therapeutic diphenylcyclopropenone sensitization with weekly scalp DPC. This clonotype was recorded many times. Antigen: not known. TCRdb reanalysed the RACE reads using MiXCR and keeps one entry per CDR3 protein. The sample consists of 95,000 to 150,000 distinct CDR3 sequences, approximately 13% of them appearing once. The sample in question was whole blood, obtained in connection with sensitization to the hapten diphenylcyclopropenone (DPC). The clonotype originates from a woman in her late teens or twenties with alopecia areata. Some clones in this sample may be carry-over from other donors' samples. V is TRBV21-1 and J is TRBJ2-1. TRBV21-1 has pseudogene status. CDR3 nucleotides: TGTGCCAGCAGCAAAGCCGGCCAGTACCCTTTCTACAATGAGCAGTTCTTC. Translating it yields CASSKAGQYPFYNEQFF.